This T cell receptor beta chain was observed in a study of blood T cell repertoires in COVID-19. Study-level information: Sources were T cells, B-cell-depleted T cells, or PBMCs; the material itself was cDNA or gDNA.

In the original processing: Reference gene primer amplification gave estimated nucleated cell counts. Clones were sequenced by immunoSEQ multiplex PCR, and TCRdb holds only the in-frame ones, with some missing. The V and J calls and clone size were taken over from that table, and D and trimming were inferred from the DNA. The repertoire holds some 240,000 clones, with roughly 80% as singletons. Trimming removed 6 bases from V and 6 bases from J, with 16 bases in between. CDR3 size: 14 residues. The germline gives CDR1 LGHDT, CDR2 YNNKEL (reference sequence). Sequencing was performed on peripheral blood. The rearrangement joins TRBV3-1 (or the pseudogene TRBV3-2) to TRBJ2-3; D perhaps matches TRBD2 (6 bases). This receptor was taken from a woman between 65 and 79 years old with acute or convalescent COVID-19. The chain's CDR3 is CASSRRGPSDTQYF. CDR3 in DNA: TGTGCCAGCAGTCGGCGGGGTCCCTCGGATACGCAGTATTTT.